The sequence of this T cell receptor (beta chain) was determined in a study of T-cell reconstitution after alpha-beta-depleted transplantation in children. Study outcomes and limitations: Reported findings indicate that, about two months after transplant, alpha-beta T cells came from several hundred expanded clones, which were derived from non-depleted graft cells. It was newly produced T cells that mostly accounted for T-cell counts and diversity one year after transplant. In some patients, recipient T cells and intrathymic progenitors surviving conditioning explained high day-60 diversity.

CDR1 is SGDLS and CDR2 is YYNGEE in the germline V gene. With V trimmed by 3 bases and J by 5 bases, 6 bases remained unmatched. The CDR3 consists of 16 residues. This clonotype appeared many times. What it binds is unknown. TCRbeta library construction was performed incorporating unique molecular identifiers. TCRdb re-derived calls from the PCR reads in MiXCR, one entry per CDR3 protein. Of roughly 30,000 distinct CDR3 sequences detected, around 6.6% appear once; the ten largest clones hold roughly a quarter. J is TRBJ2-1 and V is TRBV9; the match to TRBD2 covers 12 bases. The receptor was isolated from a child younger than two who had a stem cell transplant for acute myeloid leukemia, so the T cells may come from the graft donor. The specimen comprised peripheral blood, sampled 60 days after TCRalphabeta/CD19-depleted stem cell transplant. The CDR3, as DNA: TGTGCCAGCAGCGCCCCACTAGCGGGAGGTAACAATGAGCAGTTCTTC. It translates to CASSAPLAGGNNEQFF.